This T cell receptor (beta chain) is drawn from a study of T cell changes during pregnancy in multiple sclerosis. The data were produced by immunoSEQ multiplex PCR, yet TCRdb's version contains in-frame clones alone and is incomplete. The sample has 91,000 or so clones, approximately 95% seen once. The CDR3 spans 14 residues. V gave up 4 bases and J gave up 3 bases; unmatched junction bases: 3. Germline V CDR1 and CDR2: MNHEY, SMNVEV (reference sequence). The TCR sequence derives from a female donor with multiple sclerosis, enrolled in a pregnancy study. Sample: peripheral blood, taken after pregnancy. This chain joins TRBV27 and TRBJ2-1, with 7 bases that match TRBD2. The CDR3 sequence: CASSYGRFYNEQFF. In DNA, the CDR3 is TGTGCCAGCAGTTACGGGAGGTTCTACAATGAGCAGTTCTTC.